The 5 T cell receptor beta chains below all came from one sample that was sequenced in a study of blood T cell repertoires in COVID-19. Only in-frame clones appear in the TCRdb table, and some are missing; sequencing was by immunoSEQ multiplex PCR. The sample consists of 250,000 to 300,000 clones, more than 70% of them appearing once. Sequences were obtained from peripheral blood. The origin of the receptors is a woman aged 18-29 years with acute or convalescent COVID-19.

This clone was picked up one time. CDR3 in DNA: TGTGCCAGCAGCTTAGACTTGGGCCTCGGTGAAGCTTTCTTT. Protein: CASSLDLGLGEAFF. The chain recombines TRBV7-2 with TRBJ1-1; D gene unclear. CDR1 SGHTA and CDR2 FQGNSA come from the germline V gene. Trimming took off 1 base at V and 7 bases at J, with 13 bases between the two ends. The CDR3 runs to 14 residues.

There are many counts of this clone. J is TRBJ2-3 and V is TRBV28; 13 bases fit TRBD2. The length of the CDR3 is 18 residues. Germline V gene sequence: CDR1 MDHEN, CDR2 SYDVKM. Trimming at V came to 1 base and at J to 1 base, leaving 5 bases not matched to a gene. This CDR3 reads CASSLSRTSGSCTDTQYF. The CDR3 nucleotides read TGTGCCAGCAGTTTATCCCGGACTAGCGGGAGTTGCACAGATACGCAGTATTTT.

The CDR3 DNA is TGCGCCAGCAGATTTGAAGGGGCTGGTCGCTACACCTTC. Amino acids: CASRFEGAGRYTF. V and J are TRBV4-3 and TRBJ1-2; perhaps TRBD1 as D (5 bases). Trimming cost V 6 bases and J 9 bases, with 17 bases left between them. Germline lookup yields CDR1 LGHNA and CDR2 YSLEER. This CDR3 spans 13 amino acids.

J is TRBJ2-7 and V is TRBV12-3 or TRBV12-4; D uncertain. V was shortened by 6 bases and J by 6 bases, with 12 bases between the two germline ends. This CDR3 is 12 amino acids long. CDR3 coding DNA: TGTGCCAGCAGCCCACCGAGTGGCGAGCAGTACTTC. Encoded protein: CASSPPSGEQYF.

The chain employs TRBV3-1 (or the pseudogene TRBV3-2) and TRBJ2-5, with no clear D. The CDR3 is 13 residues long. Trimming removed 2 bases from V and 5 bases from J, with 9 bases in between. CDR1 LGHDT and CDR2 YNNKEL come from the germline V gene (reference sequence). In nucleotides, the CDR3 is TGTGCCAGCAGCCAAAGTGGTCGGGAGACCCAGTACTTC. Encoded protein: CASSQSGRETQYF.